The clone carrying this T cell receptor beta chain was seen a handful of times. The record originates from a study of T cells after yellow fever vaccination. The study made its TCR cDNA through 5'RACE template switching. That step introduced a universal primer site along with UMIs. TCRdb called the 5' RACE reads again in MiXCR, with one record for every CDR3 protein. Seen here are 510,000 or so distinct CDR3 sequences, 19% observed once, and the top ten hold 14%. The CDR3 runs to 11 residues. From germline, CDR1 is SGHTA and CDR2 FQGNSA. V lost 1 base and J lost 14, with 11 bases in between. The rearrangement uses TRBV7-2 and TRBJ1-2; a weak D match, TRBD1 (5 bases). The receptor comes from a man aged 30-40 years who received the YFV17D yellow fever vaccine. The sequenced sample was PBMCs, obtained 15 days after the yellow fever booster vaccination. The CDR3 bases are TGTGCCAGCAGCTTAGTGGGGGAGAGGACCTTC. The encoded protein is CASSLVGERTF.